The 27 T cell receptor beta chains given below trace back to one sample, sequenced in a study of T cells in localized non-small cell lung cancer. TCRdb's copy holds only in-frame clones and misses some; the assay was immunoSEQ multiplex PCR. The sample has about 51,000 clones, about four fifths seen once. The sequencing here drew on peripheral blood mononuclear cells, taken before any cancer treatment. These TCRs come from a man aged 35 to 69 with stage III lung adenocarcinoma.

The genes are TRBV5-1 and TRBJ2-5; the D gene is possibly TRBD1 (6 bases). The germline gives CDR1 SGHRS, CDR2 YFSETQ. CDR3 length: 14 amino acids. Deletions cut 4 bases from V and 4 bases from J, with 14 bases between. The CDR3 region has the DNA TGCGCCAGCAGCCCTACAGGGAATGGAGAGACCCAGTACTTC. Translating it yields CASSPTGNGETQYF.

CDR3 loop: CASSPPSGSYNEQFF. CDR3 nucleotides: TGTGCCAGCTCACCCCCTAGCGGGTCCTACAATGAGCAGTTCTTC. This chain links TRBV18 with TRBJ2-1, with 8 bases fitting TRBD2. The CDR3 runs 15 residues. The germline gives CDR1 KGHSH, CDR2 LQKENI. V gave up 3 bases and J gave up 1 base; unmatched junction bases: 2.

The rearrangement uses TRBV27 and TRBJ2-7; TRBD1 aligns across 11 bases. J gave up 3 bases and V 4 bases, and 14 bases lay outside the gene matches. Germline CDR1 reads MNHEY; CDR2 reads SMNVEV (reference sequence). The CDR3 loop spans 18 amino acids. CDR3 bases: TGTGCCAGCAGTTCACATATAGGAACCGGGACAGGGGGCTACGAGCAGTACTTC. Its protein is CASSSHIGTGTGGYEQYF.

The chain recombines TRBV15 with TRBJ2-1; TRBD1 is a possible D gene (6 bases). This CDR3 region has 16 residues. The germline CDR1 and CDR2 sequences are LNHNV and YYDKDF (reference sequence). V was shortened by 0 bases and J by 8 bases, with 17 bases between the two germline ends. This chain's CDR3 is CATSRDQGMVGYEQFF. CDR3 DNA sequence: TGTGCCACCAGCAGAGATCAGGGGATGGTGGGGTATGAGCAGTTCTTC.

The chain couples TRBV4-2 to TRBJ2-3; no reliable D call. V was trimmed by 3 bases and J by 6 bases, leaving 25 bases between them. The CDR3 is made up of 18 amino acids. Germline-derived CDR1 and CDR2 are LGHNA and YNFKEQ. The CDR3 region is CASSQTTESSSSLDTQYF. The CDR3 bases are TGTGCCAGCAGCCAGACCACGGAATCTAGTTCTTCCCTGGATACGCAGTATTTT.

V and J are TRBV2 and TRBJ2-5; 10 bases align to TRBD2. V was clipped by 6 bases and J by 4 bases; unmatched bases: 11. The V gene's germline CDR1 is SNHLY and CDR2 FYNNEI. CDR3 length: 16 amino acids. The CDR3 bases are TGTGCCAGCAGCGAGCTTAGCGGGGGGTTTTCAGAGACCCAGTACTTC. Encoded protein: CASSELSGGFSETQYF.

V and J are TRBV5-1 and TRBJ1-4; D not certain. Germline V lookup: CDR1 SGHRS, CDR2 YFSETQ. The V end was cut by 5 bases, the J end by 2 bases, with 7 bases between. The CDR3 is made up of 13 amino acids. CDR3 nucleotide sequence: TGCGCCAGCAGGTTAGGGACTAATGAAAAACTGTTTTTT. Encoded protein: CASRLGTNEKLFF.

This clone has just a few counts. The sample contains more than one DNA sequence encoding this CDR3. V is TRBV6-1 and J is TRBJ1-6; D may be TRBD1 (5 bases). V lost 4 bases and J lost 2, with 6 bases in between. Germline assignment: CDR1 MNHNS and CDR2 SASEGT. The CDR3 sequence is 14 residues long. The CDR3 bases are TGTGCCAGCAGTGCGGGACCCTATAATTCACCCCTCCACTTT. Translating it yields CASSAGPYNSPLHF.

V is TRBV18 and J is TRBJ2-4, with a weak D call TRBD1 (5 bases). The CDR3 extends over 14 amino acids. Germline-derived CDR1 and CDR2 are KGHSH and LQKENI. V was cut by 3 bases and J by 7 bases, with 13 bases left in between. CDR3 amino acids: CASSPQGLGNIQYF. As DNA, the CDR3 is TGTGCCAGCTCACCCCAGGGTTTGGGGAACATTCAGTACTTC.

This clone has just one count. The chain recombines TRBV27 with TRBJ1-2; 9 bases line up with TRBD1. V dropped 4 bases and J dropped 6; count of bases not matched to a gene: 6. CDR3 length: 14 amino acids. Germline V gene data show CDR1 as MNHEY and CDR2 as SMNVEV (reference sequence). CDR3 loop: CASSSIDRGDGYTF. The CDR3 bases are TGTGCCAGCAGTTCTATAGACAGGGGGGATGGCTACACCTTC.

The chain links TRBV6-6 to TRBJ1-2; 8 nucleotides align to TRBD1. The ends lost 5 bases at V and 4 bases at J; junction bases unmatched: 9. The germline V gene encodes CDR1 MNHNY and CDR2 SVGAGI (reference sequence). The CDR3 spans 15 residues. The CDR3 DNA reads as TGTGCCAGCAGTAGTCCGAGGACAGGGCGCTATGGCTACACCTTC. Its translation is CASSSPRTGRYGYTF.

This chain connects TRBV15 to TRBJ1-5; D unclear. This CDR3 contains 13 residues. Germline V lookup: CDR1 LNHNV, CDR2 YYDKDF (reference sequence). V gave up 4 bases and J gave up 0 bases, with 4 bases separating them. CDR3 protein: CATSIASNQPQHF. The CDR3, as DNA: TGTGCCACCAGCATTGCTAGCAATCAGCCCCAGCATTTT.

Here the CDR3 DNA reads TGTGCCAGCTCAACCGGACAGGGGTCACAAGAGACCCAGTACTTC. The encoded protein is CASSTGQGSQETQYF. The chain has TRBV18 and TRBJ2-5, with TRBD1 matching over 9 bases. V was pared by 5 bases and J by 2 bases, with 6 bases of the junction left unmatched. Germline assignment: CDR1 KGHSH and CDR2 LQKENI. The CDR3 length is 15 residues.

The rearrangement joins TRBV6-6 to TRBJ1-5; maybe TRBD1 (6 bases). The CDR3 has 15 amino acids. V lost 6 bases, J lost 2 bases, and 14 bases lay in between. Germline-derived CDR1 and CDR2 are MNHNY and SVGAGI (reference sequence). The CDR3 sequence is CASSQMAGGNQPQHF. The CDR3 DNA is TGTGCCAGCAGCCAAATGGCAGGGGGCAATCAGCCCCAGCATTTT.

This chain connects TRBV7-6 to TRBJ2-1; a weak D match, TRBD1 (6 bases). V gave up 5 bases and J gave up 7 bases, with 9 bases separating them. The CDR3 covers 12 residues. The germline V gene has CDR1 SGHVS and CDR2 FNYEAQ. CDR3 sequence (DNA): TGTGCCAGCAGCAAACAGGGAAATGAGCAGTTCTTC. Its protein is CASSKQGNEQFF.

This sequence joins TRBV30 and TRBJ1-5, with TRBD1 matching over 8 bases. The CDR3 contains 13 residues. From germline, CDR1 is GTSNPN and CDR2 SVGIG (reference sequence). Trimming took 5 bases from V and 5 from J; bases not matched to a gene: 5. CDR3 nucleotide sequence: TGTGCCTGGCAGGGGGCCTATGATCAGCCCCAGCATTTT. The encoded protein is CAWQGAYDQPQHF.

The chain uses TRBV9 and TRBJ2-2, with D perhaps given as TRBD1 or TRBD2 (6 bases each). Between the trimmed V and J ends, which lost 0 bases and 6 bases, there was a span of 9 bases. Germline V gene lookup returns CDR1 SGDLS and CDR2 YYNGEE. There are 14 residues in the CDR3. CDR3 region: CASSVVGGPGELFF. CDR3 DNA: TGTGCCAGCAGCGTAGTGGGGGGCCCCGGGGAGCTGTTTTTT.

V usage is TRBV5-6 and J usage is TRBJ1-3; 7 nucleotides agree with TRBD1. The CDR3 length is 15 residues. Germline V gene lookup returns CDR1 SGHDT and CDR2 YYEEEE. Losses at the gene ends were 4 bases for V and 0 bases for J; bases not matched to a gene: 4. The DNA of the CDR3 is TGTGCCAGCAGCGGGGGGACAGCCTCTGGAAACACCATATATTTT. Translation: CASSGGTASGNTIYF. The variable domain in full, completed from reference TRBV5-6 and TRBJ1-3, reads DAGVTQSPTHLIKTRGQQVTLRCSPKSGHDTVSWYQQALGQGPQFIFQYYEEEERQRGNFPDRFSGHQFPNYSSELNVNALLLGDSALYLCASSGGTASGNTIYFGEGSWLTVV.

V usage is TRBV10-3 and J usage is TRBJ2-3, with D maybe TRBD2 (5 bases). Germline lookup yields CDR1 ENHRY and CDR2 SYGVKD. The CDR3 spans 15 residues. Trimming left V 7 bases short and J 8 bases short, with 22 bases between. The CDR3 sequence is CAITLEQKDLATQYF. The CDR3 coding sequence is TGTGCCATCACCCTAGAACAGAAGGACTTAGCTACGCAGTATTTT.

The rearrangement links TRBV5-1 to TRBJ2-5; the match to TRBD2 covers 9 bases. V lost 2 bases and J lost 0; bases outside the gene matches: 2. The CDR3 sequence is 15 residues long. Per the germline V gene, CDR1 is SGHRS and CDR2 is YFSETQ. The DNA of the CDR3 is TGCGCCAGCAGCTTAGAGCGGGGGGACCAAGAGACCCAGTACTTC. Its translation: CASSLERGDQETQYF.

The V call is TRBV21-1, the J call TRBJ1-2. TRBV21-1 is a known pseudogene. The CDR3 has 12 amino acids. CDR3 protein: CASSKAEDRYTF. The CDR3 DNA follows: TGTGCCAGCAGCAAAGCGGAGGACCGCTACACCTTC.

Written as DNA, the CDR3 is TGTGCCAGCAGCGCGAGCGGGACGAGCTCCTACAATGAGCAGTTCTTC. It specifies CASSASGTSSYNEQFF. The chain is built from TRBV2 and TRBJ2-1; 7 bases align to TRBD2. Germline CDR1 reads SNHLY; CDR2 reads FYNNEI. This CDR3 has 16 residues. The ends lost 6 bases at V and 0 bases at J; junction bases unmatched: 8.

The gene calls are TRBV9 and TRBJ2-7, with D hard to call. Deletions cut 1 base from V and 5 bases from J, with 10 bases between. The length of the CDR3 is 13 residues. Germline loops: CDR1 SGDLS, CDR2 YYNGEE. CDR3 region: CASSVPGTHEQYF. CDR3 sequence (DNA): TGTGCCAGCAGCGTACCGGGTACCCACGAGCAGTACTTC.

Of note for this clone: Other DNA sequences of this sample code for an identical CDR3. This chain links TRBV7-6 with TRBJ2-5, with D maybe TRBD2 (7 bases). This CDR3 spans 14 amino acids. V dropped 3 bases and J dropped 5 bases, with 13 bases sitting between them. Germline V CDR1 and CDR2: SGHVS, FNYEAQ. CDR3 residues: CASSLGGQRETQYF. DNA for the CDR3: TGTGCCAGCAGCTTGGGGGGGCAGCGCGAGACCCAGTACTTC.

V usage is TRBV29-1 and J usage is TRBJ2-5; 7 bases are shared with TRBD1. This CDR3 is built from 13 residues. CDR1 and CDR2 (germline): SQVTM, ANQGSEA. J was trimmed by 7 bases and V by 6 bases; bases with no gene match: 11. The CDR3 spells CSVGDSRGGTQYF. CDR3 bases: TGCAGCGTGGGGGACAGCCGAGGAGGGACCCAGTACTTC.

The rearrangement links TRBV5-1 to TRBJ2-1, with 13 bases that match TRBD2. The germline gives CDR1 SGHRS, CDR2 YFSETQ. The CDR3 has 14 amino acids. The J segment lost 9 bases and the V segment lost 7 bases, leaving 7 bases of the junction unmatched. Written as DNA, the CDR3 is TGCGCCAGCCGACTAGCGGGGGGCGAGATTGAGCAGTTCTTC. Protein: CASRLAGGEIEQFF.

This chain joins TRBV6-5 and TRBJ2-7; 8 bases agree with TRBD1. V gave up 4 bases and J gave up 2 bases; unmatched junction bases: 4. The germline CDR1 and CDR2 sequences are MNHEY and SVGAGI. CDR3 length: 14 amino acids. The CDR3 is CASSFGQGPYEQYF. In nucleotides, the CDR3 is TGTGCCAGCAGTTTCGGACAGGGACCCTACGAGCAGTACTTC.